A selection of T cell receptor beta chains follows, all from one sample in a study of blood T cell repertoires in COVID-19. The repertoire was sequenced with immunoSEQ multiplex PCR; TCRdb's copy has only in-frame clones and lacks some. Counted here are around 250,000 clones, 85% to 90% occurring once; the ten biggest clones make up about 1.5%. Sequencing input: PBMCs or T cells enriched from blood (not recorded which). These TCRs come from a woman between 45 and 65 years old who had recovered from COVID-19. Each CDR3 is given with its conserved first and last residue. The D gene is left open where the match is weak. Rows may omit the clone size; those that give it use once, few, many or a size class.

TRBV25-1	-	TRBJ2-7	-	TGTGCCAGTGCTGGGAGTACGAAATACGAGCAGTACTTC	CASAGSTKYEQYF
TRBV2	-	TRBJ1-5	-	TGTGCCAGCAAAGGGGGAGGGCAGCCCCAGCATTTT	CASKGGGQPQHF
TRBV5-1	-	TRBJ1-2	TRBD1	TGCGCCAGCAGCTACTGGGACAGGACCTATGGCTACACCTTC	CASSYWDRTYGYTF
TRBV27	-	TRBJ1-5	-	TGTGCCAGCAGTCCCTATAGCAATCAGCCCCAGCATTTT	CASSPYSNQPQHF
TRBV5-1	-	TRBJ1-2	-	TGCGCCAGCAGCTTGTCCCTTGGGCAGTATAGTGGCTACACCTTC	CASSLSLGQYSGYTF
TRBV6-2/TRBV6-3	-	TRBJ2-7	-	TGTGCCAGCAGTTACGTCGCTAGCGCAATCTCTTACGAGCAGTACTTC	CASSYVASAISYEQYF
TRBV29-1	-	TRBJ2-2	TRBD2	TGCAGCGTTGGTAGCGGGAGGGGAACCGGGGAGCTGTTTTTT	CSVGSGRGTGELFF
TRBV10-3	once	TRBJ1-1	TRBD1	TGTGCCATCAGTCCCGGGACAGGGCTGAACACTGAAGCTTTCTTT	CAISPGTGLNTEAFF
TRBV28	few	TRBJ2-7	TRBD1	TGTGCCAGCAGTGATCCGGGACAGGGGGGTAACGAGCAGTACTTC	CASSDPGQGGNEQYF
TRBV19	-	TRBJ2-1	TRBD2	TGTGCCAGTAGTATAGGTCTAGCGGGATACAATGAGCAGTTCTTC	CASSIGLAGYNEQFF
TRBV4-2	few	TRBJ1-2	-	TGTGCCAGCAGCCGGACCCTGGTGGGCTCAACGATAGGGGACTATGGCTACACCTTC	CASSRTLVGSTIGDYGYTF
TRBV5-1	-	TRBJ1-2	TRBD1	TGCGCCAGCAGCTTGGAAGGGGGCAGAGACTATGGCTACACCTTC	CASSLEGGRDYGYTF
TRBV11-2	-	TRBJ1-4	-	TGTGCCAGCAGCGCAACTCAGGGTCGGGATGAAAAACTGTTTTTT	CASSATQGRDEKLFF
TRBV4-1	few	TRBJ1-5	TRBD1	TGCGCCAGCAGCCCAGAAAAAGGGGGCTCTCAGCCCCAGCATTTT	CASSPEKGGSQPQHF
TRBV29-1	-	TRBJ1-1	TRBD1	TGCAGCGCACTGGGACAGACAAGTAACACTGAAGCTTTCTTT	CSALGQTSNTEAFF
TRBV28	-	TRBJ2-7	TRBD1	TGTGCCAGCAGCCCCAGGGACAGGGGTTACGAGCAGTACTTC	CASSPRDRGYEQYF
TRBV4-1	-	TRBJ1-6	-	TGCGCCAGCAGCCAAGATCAACGGGGGGGGAGTTCACCCCTCCACTTT	CASSQDQRGGSSPLHF
TRBV4-1	-	TRBJ1-5	-	TGCGCCAGCAGCCAAGGCTCCAGACTCTACAATCAGCCCCAGCATTTT	CASSQGSRLYNQPQHF
TRBV14	-	TRBJ1-4	-	TGTGCCAGCAGCCGGGGGGGCAATGAAAAACTGTTTTTT	CASSRGGNEKLFF
TRBV3-1/TRBV3-2	-	TRBJ2-1	TRBD2	TGTGCCAGCAGCCAAGAGATAACTAGCGGGATCCTGTCTCTGAGCTCCTACAATGAGCAGTTCTTC	CASSQEITSGILSLSSYNEQFF
TRBV3-1/TRBV3-2	-	TRBJ1-2	-	TGTGCCAGCAGCCAAGAGCCCTATAACTATGGCTACACCTTC	CASSQEPYNYGYTF
TRBV28	-	TRBJ1-4	TRBD1	TGTGCCAGCAGTTCTCAAGGGACAGGGGGACGAGAAAAACTGTTTTTT	CASSSQGTGGREKLFF
TRBV28	-	TRBJ1-1	-	TGTGCCAGCAGTCGCCGCAGCACTGAAGCTTTCTTT	CASSRRSTEAFF
TRBV7-3	-	TRBJ2-1	-	TGTGCCAGCAGCCCCGATCGAGGGAGCTACAATGAGCAGTTCTTC	CASSPDRGSYNEQFF
TRBV9	-	TRBJ2-1	-	TGTGCCAGCAGCGAAATACCCGGGCCGACAGGGAGGCTTGAGCAGTTCTTC	CASSEIPGPTGRLEQFF
TRBV5-1	-	TRBJ2-5	-	TGCGCCAGCAGCCCGTCTCCGGGAACAGAGAATCAAGAGACCCAGTACTTC	CASSPSPGTENQETQYF
TRBV11-1	-	TRBJ2-2	TRBD2	TGTGCCAGCAGCTTTGGAGCGGGAGAGGGGGAGCTGTTTTTT	CASSFGAGEGELFF
TRBV5-8	-	TRBJ1-1	-	TGTGCCAGCAGCTTACAGGGTAGCACTGAAGCTTTCTTT	CASSLQGSTEAFF
TRBV12-3/TRBV12-4	-	TRBJ1-1	-	TGTGCCAGCAGTTTATCAGGTGACACTGAAGCTTTCTTT	CASSLSGDTEAFF
TRBV2	-	TRBJ1-2	TRBD1	TGTGCCAGCAGTGCGACAGGGTACTCTGGCTACACCTTC	CASSATGYSGYTF
TRBV5-4	-	TRBJ2-1	TRBD1	TGTGCCAGCAGCTCTGGGACAGGATACAATGAGCAGTTCTTC	CASSSGTGYNEQFF
TRBV27	-	TRBJ1-6	TRBD1	TGTGCCAGCACCCCGACCCAGGGGGCAAATTCACCCCTCCACTTT	CASTPTQGANSPLHF
TRBV7-2	-	TRBJ1-3	-	TGTGCCAGCAGCTTAGTGTCAGGGTCAATCTCTGGAAACACCATATATTTT	CASSLVSGSISGNTIYF